Presented here are 22 T cell receptor beta chains from one specimen sequenced in a study of regulatory T cells in long-lasting Graves disease. As for time point: newly diagnosed GD, antithyroid drugs for less than 3 months. The TCR library used RNA extracted from PBMCs. TCR beta libraries were built with iRepertoire HTBI primers and Arm-PCR of CDR3 regions. TCRdb recomputed calls from the multiplex PCR reads with MiXCR, one row per CDR3 protein. The sample consists of roughly 420,000 distinct CDR3 sequences, roughly 17% of them appearing once. The same sample was also used in a study of T cells in Graves' hyperthyroidism and ophthalmopathy.

The specimen comprised peripheral blood mononuclear cells (PBMCs), sampled at new diagnosis, from a patient treated with antithyroid drugs. The origin of the receptors is a woman aged 25 to 45 with Graves disease.

V and J are TRBV28 and TRBJ2-6; either TRBD1 or TRBD2 may fit D (5 bases each). CDR1 and CDR2 (germline): MDHEN, SYDVKM. CDR3 size: 18 residues. V was cut by 5 bases and J by 0 bases, with 17 bases left in between. In nucleotides, the CDR3 is TGTGCCAGCAGTACCCGGGACGGCTCCAGCTCTGGGGCCAACGTCCTGACTTTC. It yields the protein CASSTRDGSSSGANVLTF.

This clonotype is termed medium-sized. J is TRBJ2-3 and V is TRBV2; 7 bases match TRBD1. Trimming removed 6 bases from V and 3 bases from J; junction bases left unmatched: 9. The CDR3 is 15 residues long. The V gene's germline CDR1 is SNHLY and CDR2 FYNNEI. The DNA for the CDR3 is TGTGCCAGCAGCGGAGACAGGGTATTTACAGATACGCAGTATTTT. Residues: CASSGDRVFTDTQYF.

This clonotype was recorded many times. The gene calls are TRBV7-2 and TRBJ1-2; D gene uncertain. This CDR3 contains 14 residues. Germline V CDR1 and CDR2: SGHTA, FQGNSA. V shed 3 bases and J shed 7 bases, with 15 bases lying between them. CDR3 sequence: CASSLLMDGLGYTF. DNA for the CDR3: TGTGCCAGCAGCTTGTTGATGGACGGCCTTGGCTACACCTTC.

V usage is TRBV13 and J usage is TRBJ2-7; 15 bases match TRBD2. The trim removed 5 bases at V and 6 bases at J, leaving 8 bases unmatched. CDR3 length equals 16 residues. Germline loops: CDR1 PRHDT, CDR2 FYEKMQ (reference sequence). CDR3 bases: TGTGCCAGCAGCGACCGGACTAGCGGGAGGGCCGGCGAGCAGTACTTC. Its protein product is CASSDRTSGRAGEQYF.

Of note for this clonotype: A read error may be the cause here, since a much bigger clone is one base away. The genes are TRBV18 and TRBJ1-1, with D hard to call. CDR3 length: 15 residues. Germline-derived CDR1 and CDR2 are KGHSH and LQKENI. CDR3 bases: TGTGCCAGCTCAAATGCCGGGATCATGAACACTGTAGCTTTCTTT. Amino acids: CASSNAGIMNTVAFF.

This clonotype was picked up many times. The rearrangement uses TRBV2 and TRBJ2-1; a weak D match, TRBD1 (5 bases). Deletions cut 6 bases from V and 7 bases from J, with 16 bases between. The CDR3 length is 14 residues. From germline, CDR1 is SNHLY and CDR2 FYNNEI. CDR3 DNA: TGTGCCAGCAGGTATGAAGGGGAACGAAATGAGCAGTTCTTC. Translated, it gives CASRYEGERNEQFF.

The chain couples TRBV27 to TRBJ2-7; 10 bases are shared with TRBD1. The V segment lost 6 bases and the J segment 3 bases; nucleotides outside the gene matches: 5. Germline V gives CDR1 MNHEY, CDR2 SMNVEV (reference sequence). CDR3 length equals 14 residues. CDR3 in amino acids: CASSWTGGIYEQYF. For the CDR3, the DNA is TGTGCCAGCAGCTGGACAGGGGGAATCTACGAGCAGTACTTC.

This clonotype was observed many times. V and J are TRBV28 and TRBJ2-7, with D possibly being TRBD2 (5 bases). The length of the CDR3 is 13 residues. V dropped 2 bases and J dropped 6 bases, with 11 bases sitting between them. The germline gives CDR1 MDHEN, CDR2 SYDVKM. The CDR3 protein is CASSLLGVGEQYF. In DNA, the CDR3 is TGTGCCAGCAGTTTACTGGGAGTCGGCGAGCAGTACTTC.

This chain joins TRBV5-5 and TRBJ1-3; D possibly corresponds to TRBD1 (5 bases). The length of the CDR3 is 17 residues. Germline-derived CDR1 and CDR2 are SGHKS and YYEKEE (reference sequence). The V gene lost 0 bases and the J gene lost 1 base, with 14 bases spanning the gap. The CDR3 region has the DNA TGTGCCAGCAGCTTGGGACAGACCTATACATCTGGAAACACCATATATTTT. This gives the protein CASSLGQTYTSGNTIYF.

This clonotype showed up many times. V gene TRBV2 combines with J gene TRBJ2-3, with D perhaps being TRBD1 or TRBD2 (5 bases each). CDR1 is SNHLY, CDR2 FYNNEI, per germline. The CDR3 is 14 amino acids. Trimming took off 7 bases at V and 5 bases at J, with 16 bases between the two ends. The CDR3 spells CASIPGRDGDTQYF. The DNA for the CDR3 is TGTGCCAGCATTCCGGGACGGGACGGAGATACGCAGTATTTT.

This clonotype was seen repeatedly, ten times or more. The gene calls are TRBV28 and TRBJ1-5; TRBD1 is a possible D gene (5 bases). CDR1 and CDR2 from the germline V gene are MDHEN and SYDVKM. V dropped 8 bases and J dropped 4 bases, with 18 bases sitting between them. The CDR3 is made up of 15 amino acids. In DNA, the CDR3 is TGTGCCAGCGGAGTCACAGGTCGGGTAAATCAGCCCCAGCATTTT. Its protein is CASGVTGRVNQPQHF.

There are a few counts of this clonotype. Relative to the germline gene, one junction end is altered; a read error may explain this. The rearrangement joins TRBV2 to TRBJ2-1; no clear D. The CDR3 consists of 14 residues. Germline V lookup: CDR1 SNHLY, CDR2 FYNNEI. The CDR3 protein is CASSGNSAGNEQLF. The CDR3 coding sequence is TGTGCCAGCAGTGGGAATTCCGCCGGTAATGAGCAGCTCTTC.

This clonotype was counted between two and nine times. The chain employs TRBV5-5 and TRBJ2-7; 7 positions agree with TRBD1. Germline V gene sequence: CDR1 SGHKS, CDR2 YYEKEE (reference sequence). The CDR3 covers 16 residues. V was pared by 0 bases and J by 6 bases, with 12 bases of the junction left unmatched. CDR3 amino acids: CASSLDMDRLRFEQYF. CDR3 DNA: TGTGCCAGCAGCTTGGATATGGACAGGCTAAGATTCGAGCAGTACTTC.

This clonotype was counted only a few times. The V call is TRBV30, the J call TRBJ2-1; tentative D call: TRBD2 (6 bases). The CDR3 covers 16 residues. The V end lost 2 bases, the J end lost 5 bases, and 19 bases lay between the germline ends. In germline, CDR1 is GTSNPN, CDR2 SVGIG (reference sequence). The CDR3 DNA reads TGTGCCTGGAGTAGAAAGGGGTTTGGGAGGAACAATGAGCAGTTCTTC. It is translated as CAWSRKGFGRNNEQFF.

This clonotype was detected ten times or more. The chain has TRBV7-9 and TRBJ1-4, with 8 bases that match TRBD1. The CDR3 is made up of 15 amino acids. Trimming took 1 base from V and 3 from J; bases not matched to a gene: 1. Germline CDR1 SEHNR, CDR2 FQNEAQ (reference sequence). The CDR3 spells CASSLETGANEKLFF. CDR3 bases: TGTGCCAGCAGCTTAGAGACAGGGGCTAATGAAAAACTGTTTTTT.

This clonotype was seen repeatedly, ten times or more. This chain links TRBV20-1 with TRBJ2-1; no reliable D call. The germline V gene has CDR1 DFQATT and CDR2 SNEGSKA (reference sequence). The CDR3 consists of 15 residues. The ends were cut back, 2 bases at V and 0 bases at J, with 11 bases in the middle. The CDR3 nucleotides are TGCAGTGCTAGAACCAGGCCCGACTCCTACAATGAGCAGTTCTTC. Its protein product is CSARTRPDSYNEQFF.

This clonotype was picked up a small number of times. V gene TRBV7-2 combines with J gene TRBJ2-2, with D possibly matching TRBD1 (5 bases). V gave up 4 bases and J gave up 7 bases, with 13 bases separating them. The length of the CDR3 is 14 residues. CDR1 and CDR2 from the germline V gene are SGHTA and FQGNSA. The CDR3 protein is CASSSQQDDGELFF. CDR3 sequence (DNA): TGTGCCAGCAGCTCTCAACAGGATGACGGGGAGCTGTTTTTT. The entire variable domain, with the rest obtained from reference TRBV7-2 and TRBJ2-2, is as follows: GAGVSQSPSNKVTEKGKDVELRCDPISGHTALYWYRQSLGQGLEFLIYFQGNSAPDKSGLPSDRFSAERTGGSVSTLTIQRTQQEDSAVYLCASSSQQDDGELFFGEGSRLTVL.

This clonotype was seen ten or more times. The chain is built from TRBV2 and TRBJ2-1, with a possible D match to TRBD2 (6 bases). The end of the DNA is better explained by TRBJ2-5, so the J call may be wrong. The germline V gene has CDR1 SNHLY and CDR2 FYNNEI. CDR3 length: 12 amino acids. The CDR3 region has the DNA TGTGCCAGCAGTAGACTAGAAGAGACCCAGTACTTC. Protein product: CASSRLEETQYF.

This clonotype came up many times. One junction end disagrees with the germline gene, perhaps due to a read error. The rearrangement uses TRBV7-7 and TRBJ1-1, with D perhaps matching TRBD1 (6 bases). Germline V lookup: CDR1 SSHAT, CDR2 FNYEAQ (reference sequence). The CDR3 consists of 13 residues. CDR3 amino acids: CASSYRADTEAFF. The CDR3 DNA reads as TGTGCTAGCAGTTACAGGGCGGACACTGAAGCTTTCTTT.

The chain is built from TRBV20-1 and TRBJ1-5, with 7 bases fitting TRBD1. The germline gives CDR1 DFQATT, CDR2 SNEGSKA (reference sequence). The CDR3 runs 16 residues. J gave up 0 bases and V 6 bases, and 11 bases lay outside the gene matches. The CDR3 DNA reads as TGCAGTGCCTTCAAGACAGGGAGCTATAGCAATCAGCCCCAGCATTTT. Protein: CSAFKTGSYSNQPQHF.

This clonotype was seen more than once but under ten times. The V gene is TRBV29-1, the J gene TRBJ2-1, with 7 nucleotides matching TRBD1. CDR3 length: 11 amino acids. CDR1 SQVTM and CDR2 ANQGSEA come from the germline V gene. V was pared by 7 bases and J by 8 bases, with 5 bases of the junction left unmatched. The CDR3 DNA sequence: TGCAGCGGAGGACAGGCCGATGAGCAGTTCTTC. It is translated as CSGGQADEQFF.

In this sample, this clonotype turned up a few times. This chain uses TRBV6-1 with TRBJ2-1; the D gene is possibly TRBD2 (5 bases). The V gene's germline CDR1 is MNHNS and CDR2 SASEGT. CDR3 length equals 14 residues. V shed 6 bases and J shed 6 bases, with 15 bases lying between them. CDR3 coding DNA: TGTGCCAGCAGCCGGGGAACAAGGATCAATGAGCAGTTCTTC. Translation: CASSRGTRINEQFF.